The 24 T cell receptor beta chains listed next were all sequenced from one sample in a study of CD8 T cells in Susac syndrome. Random hexamers were used to reverse transcribe 0.5 to 1 ug of RNA. TCRdb used MiXCR to reprocess the immunoSEQ multiplex PCR reads, holding one entry per CDR3 protein. This sample has 200,000 or so distinct CDR3 sequences, with 90% to 95% found just once. The sample consisted of CD4+ T cells from PBMCs. These receptors were obtained from a human donor with multiple sclerosis.

V gene TRBV20-1 combines with J gene TRBJ2-3; 8 nucleotides agree with TRBD2. In germline, CDR1 is DFQATT, CDR2 SNEGSKA (reference sequence). J was trimmed by 5 bases and V by 6 bases; bases with no gene match: 10. There are 14 residues in the CDR3. As DNA, the CDR3 is TGCAGTGCGCGGCCGGGCGGGGGGAAAGATACGCAGTATTTT. Translation: CSARPGGGKDTQYF.

The rearrangement links TRBV10-3 to TRBJ1-1; TRBD1 aligns across 9 bases. The ends lost 4 bases at V and 1 base at J; junction bases unmatched: 1. In germline, CDR1 is ENHRY, CDR2 SYGVKD. The CDR3 has 14 amino acids. The CDR3 coding sequence is TGTGCCATCAGTGTACAGGGGGCGAACACTGAAGCTTTCTTT. This encodes CAISVQGANTEAFF.

J is TRBJ1-1 and V is TRBV20-1; maybe TRBD1 (5 bases). This CDR3 is built from 14 residues. Germline loops: CDR1 DFQATT, CDR2 SNEGSKA (reference sequence). V was cut by 6 bases and J by 4 bases, with 18 bases left in between. The chain's CDR3 is CSASRGGPRTEAFF. In DNA, the CDR3 is TGCAGTGCAAGTCGGGGGGGACCGCGCACTGAAGCTTTCTTT.

Only a few counts were recorded for this clonotype. The genes are TRBV29-1 and TRBJ2-7, with TRBD1 identical over 8 bases. The CDR3 is 13 amino acids. Germline CDR1 reads SQVTM; CDR2 reads ANQGSEA. V gave up 5 bases and J gave up 6 bases; unmatched junction bases: 9. CDR3 in amino acids: CSVRTGTTGEQYF. In DNA form, the CDR3 reads TGCAGCGTTAGGACAGGGACCACGGGCGAGCAGTACTTC.

The rearrangement joins TRBV3-1 to TRBJ2-5, with a weak D call TRBD1 (5 bases). The CDR3 covers 16 residues. From germline, CDR1 is LGHDT and CDR2 YNNKEL (reference sequence). The ends were cut back, 0 bases at V and 4 bases at J, with 15 bases in the middle. CDR3 in DNA: TGTGCCAGCAGCCAAGATCCGTGGCAGGGTAGAGAGACCCAGTACTTC. Amino acid sequence: CASSQDPWQGRETQYF.

The chain joins TRBV12-3 or TRBV12-4 to TRBJ2-1, with D possibly being TRBD2 (5 bases). The CDR3 sequence is 13 residues long. V was cut by 6 bases and J by 6 bases, with 12 bases left in between. The CDR3 is CASRPGIVNEQFF. Here the CDR3 DNA reads TGTGCCAGCAGACCCGGGATTGTCAATGAGCAGTTCTTC.

The V and J genes are TRBV19 and TRBJ1-2; no definite D call. This CDR3 comprises 13 residues. Trimming removed 3 bases from V and 7 bases from J, with 12 bases in between. Per the germline V gene, CDR1 is LNHDA and CDR2 is SQIVND (reference sequence). CDR3 coding DNA: TGTGCCAGTAGTATCGAAGGTCTGGGTGGCTACACCTTC. Protein: CASSIEGLGGYTF. The full variable domain, rest sourced from reference TRBV19 and TRBJ1-2, is DGGITQSPKYLFRKEGQNVTLSCEQNLNHDAMYWYRQDPGQGLRLIYYSQIVNDFQKGDIAEGYSVSREKKESFPLTVTSAQKNPTAFYLCASSIEGLGGYTFGSGTRLTVV.

The chain carries TRBV5-1 and TRBJ2-3, with a weak D call TRBD1 (6 bases). Germline CDR1 and CDR2: SGHRS and YFSETQ. V lost 0 bases and J 2 bases, leaving 7 bases between the germline ends. CDR3 length: 14 amino acids. CDR3 region: CASSLGQVTDTQYF. In DNA, the CDR3 is TGCGCCAGCAGCTTGGGACAGGTCACAGATACGCAGTATTTT.

The gene calls are TRBV30 and TRBJ1-5, with D possibly being TRBD1 (5 bases). From germline, CDR1 is GTSNPN and CDR2 SVGIG (reference sequence). The CDR3 has 18 residues. V was shortened by 3 bases and J by 0 bases, with 21 bases between the two germline ends. CDR3 residues: CAWSPAPHTGPSNQPQHF. CDR3 coding DNA: TGTGCCTGGAGCCCGGCACCCCACACAGGACCTAGCAATCAGCCCCAGCATTTT.

The chain has TRBV23-1 and TRBJ2-7, with TRBD1 as a possible D gene (6 bases). TRBV23-1 is given ORF status, its function remaining uncertain. The germline V and J ends were trimmed by 2 bases and 3 bases, with 14 bases remaining between them. CDR3 size: 15 residues. Here the CDR3 reads CASSQTGLENYEQYF. The DNA for the CDR3 is TGCGCCAGCAGTCAAACAGGGTTGGAAAACTACGAGCAGTACTTC.

This rearrangement joins TRBV5-4 to TRBJ2-1; D unresolved. This CDR3 spans 13 amino acids. V lost 2 bases and J 5 bases, leaving 8 bases between the germline ends. Germline-derived CDR1 and CDR2 are SGHNT and YYREEE (reference sequence). CDR3: CASSLSPNNEQFF. The DNA of the CDR3 is TGTGCCAGCAGCTTATCCCCAAACAATGAGCAGTTCTTC.

CDR3 coding DNA: TGCGCCAGCAGCCCCCCCGGGATACAGGAGACCCAGTACTTC. Amino acid sequence: CASSPPGIQETQYF. The chain uses TRBV5-1 and TRBJ2-5; TRBD2 is a possible D gene (5 bases). This CDR3 contains 14 residues. Germline V gives CDR1 SGHRS, CDR2 YFSETQ. V was pared by 4 bases and J by 5 bases, with 15 bases between.

The CDR3: CASSVDGEETQYF. The CDR3 nucleotides are TGTGCCAGCAGTGTCGACGGGGAAGAGACCCAGTACTTC. The chain employs TRBV12-3 or TRBV12-4 and TRBJ2-5; tentative D call: TRBD2 (5 bases). Trimming cost V 5 bases and J 3 bases, with 10 bases left between them. The CDR3 totals 13 residues.

This chain joins TRBV5-4 and TRBJ1-3, with TRBD1 as a possible D gene (5 bases). Germline V gene data show CDR1 as SGHNT and CDR2 as YYREEE (reference sequence). V was shortened by 3 bases and J by 4 bases, with 11 bases between the two germline ends. The CDR3 totals 14 residues. The CDR3 here is CASSSWDRGNTIYF. DNA of the CDR3: TGTGCCAGCAGCTCCTGGGACCGAGGAAACACCATATATTTT.

V is TRBV29-1 and J is TRBJ2-7; D may be TRBD1 (6 bases). V shed 6 bases and J shed 4 bases, with 10 bases lying between them. The CDR3 is 11 residues long. Germline V gives CDR1 SQVTM, CDR2 ANQGSEA. CDR3 loop: CSVATGYEQYF. The CDR3 DNA follows: TGCAGCGTCGCCACAGGGTACGAGCAGTACTTC.

The J gene is TRBJ1-5, the V gene TRBV2, with 7 bases identical to TRBD1. Germline V gives CDR1 SNHLY, CDR2 FYNNEI. V trimming: 8 bases; J trimming: 6 bases; junction bases outside the gene matches: 7. The CDR3 sequence is 13 residues long. The CDR3 coding sequence is TGTGCCAGCCGACTTACAGGGGTTCAGCCCCAGCATTTT. Amino acid sequence: CASRLTGVQPQHF. Based on the CDR3 plus reference TRBV2 and TRBJ1-5, the full variable domain is EPEVTQTPSHQVTQMGQEVILRCVPISNHLYFYWYRQILGQKVEFLVSFYNNEISEKSEIFDDQFSVERPDGSNFTLKIRSTKLEDSAMYFCASRLTGVQPQHFGDGTRLSIL.

This chain uses TRBV20-1 with TRBJ2-7; 8 bases match TRBD2. With 3 bases clipped from V and 3 bases from J, the junction kept 10 bases outside the gene matches. The CDR3 has 15 residues. Germline values: CDR1 DFQATT, CDR2 SNEGSKA (reference sequence). DNA for the CDR3: TGCAGTGCTAGGGACCTCGGGACTAGTTTCTACGAGCAGTACTTC. It is translated as CSARDLGTSFYEQYF.

The V call is TRBV29-1, the J call TRBJ2-5, with D maybe TRBD2 (6 bases). The CDR3 has 14 amino acids. V was trimmed by 0 bases and J by 4 bases, leaving 12 bases between them. The germline V gene encodes CDR1 SQVTM and CDR2 ANQGSEA. CDR3 sequence: CSVEDTGAGETQYF. DNA for the CDR3: TGCAGCGTTGAAGATACGGGAGCGGGAGAGACCCAGTACTTC.

The genes are TRBV7-9 and TRBJ2-2, with no clear D. The CDR3 spans 15 residues. The germline gives CDR1 SEHNR, CDR2 FQNEAQ (reference sequence). With 2 bases removed from V and 3 bases from J, the gap between germline ends came to 10 bases. The CDR3 DNA is TGTGCCAGCAGCTTAATGATGGCGGACACCGGGGAGCTGTTTTTT. Translating gives CASSLMMADTGELFF.

CDR3 amino acids: CASSHKYNEQFF. The CDR3 DNA reads as TGTGCCAGCAGCCATAAATACAATGAGCAGTTCTTC. The V call is TRBV3-1, the J call TRBJ2-1; no definite D call. Germline values: CDR1 LGHDT, CDR2 YNNKEL (reference sequence). This CDR3 is 12 amino acids long. Trimming pared 3 bases from V and 4 bases from J, leaving 4 bases between.

The chain combines TRBV5-1 with TRBJ2-1; 8 nucleotides agree with TRBD2. Per the germline V gene, CDR1 is SGHRS and CDR2 is YFSETQ. The CDR3 is 15 amino acids. V lost 0 bases to trimming and J lost 10 bases; unmatched junction nucleotides: 9. This CDR3 is CASSLVTGGLREQFF. DNA for the CDR3: TGCGCCAGCAGCTTGGTGACGGGAGGGCTTCGGGAGCAGTTCTTC.

The chain employs TRBV5-4 and TRBJ2-7; TRBD1 matches at 9 bases. This CDR3 is 14 amino acids long. The ends lost 4 bases at V and 6 bases at J; junction bases unmatched: 8. Germline CDR1 and CDR2: SGHNT and YYREEE (reference sequence). DNA of the CDR3: TGTGCCAGCAGCGGAGCCGGGACAGGGCTCGAGCAGTACTTC. Protein sequence: CASSGAGTGLEQYF.

V and J are TRBV9 and TRBJ2-3; TRBD2 matches 9 bases. The CDR3 spans 16 residues. Germline V gene data show CDR1 as SGDLS and CDR2 as YYNGEE. V lost 4 bases, J lost 5 bases, and 11 bases stayed unmatched. CDR3 protein: CASSLSGRPAGDTQYF. CDR3 nucleotide sequence: TGTGCCAGCAGCCTCAGCGGGAGGCCCGCGGGAGATACGCAGTATTTT. Full variable domain (outside the CDR3, taken from reference TRBV9 and TRBJ2-3): DSGVTQTPKHLITATGQRVTLRCSPRSGDLSVYWYQQSLDQGLQFLIQYYNGEERAKGNILERFSAQQFPDLHSELNLSSLELGDSALYFCASSLSGRPAGDTQYFGPGTRLTVL.

The rearrangement uses TRBV2 and TRBJ2-2; maybe TRBD2 (6 bases). The CDR3 has 13 residues. The germline V gene has CDR1 SNHLY and CDR2 FYNNEI. V was cut by 11 bases and J by 6 bases, with 16 bases left in between. Here the CDR3 reads CAGSGVPAGELFF. The CDR3 DNA reads TGTGCCGGATCGGGGGTACCGGCCGGGGAGCTGTTTTTT.